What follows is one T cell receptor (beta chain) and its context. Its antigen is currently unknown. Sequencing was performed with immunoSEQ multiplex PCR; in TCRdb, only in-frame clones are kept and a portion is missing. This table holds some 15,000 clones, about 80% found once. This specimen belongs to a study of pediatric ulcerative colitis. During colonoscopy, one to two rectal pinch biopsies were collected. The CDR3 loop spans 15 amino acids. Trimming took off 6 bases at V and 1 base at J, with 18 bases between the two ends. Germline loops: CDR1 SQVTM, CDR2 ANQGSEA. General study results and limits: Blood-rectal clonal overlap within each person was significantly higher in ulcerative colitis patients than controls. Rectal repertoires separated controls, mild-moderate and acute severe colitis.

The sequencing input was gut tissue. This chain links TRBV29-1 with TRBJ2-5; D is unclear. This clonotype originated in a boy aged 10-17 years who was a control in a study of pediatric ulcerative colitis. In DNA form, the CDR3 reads TGCAGCGTCCCAAGCCCAGTCGGAATCCAAGAGACCCAGTACTTC. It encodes CSVPSPVGIQETQYF.